Listed below are T cell receptor beta chains from one sample, sequenced in a study of cytomegalovirus exposure and HLA in healthy donors. The assay was immunoSEQ multiplex PCR, and TCRdb's table has in-frame clones only and misses some. The data contain about 96,000 clones, about three quarters of them singletons. Material for sequencing was PBMCs. The receptors shown here come from a man between 50 and 59 years old in good health and CMV-seropositive. The CDR3 runs from the conserved cysteine through the conserved F or W. D genes are given only for firm matches. Some rows mark clone size as missing; the rest say once, few, many or name a class of expanded clone.

>NA|TRBV30|NA|TRBJ1-4
CALDRGEKLFF
TGTGCCTTAGACAGAGGAGAAAAACTGTTTTTT
>NA|TRBV19|TRBD1|TRBJ1-2
CASRRHLQGAGGYPF
TGTGCCAGTAGACGCCATCTGCAGGGGGCTGGAGGCTACCCCTTC
>few|TRBV5-1|TRBD1|TRBJ1-1
CASSFGTGATEAFF
TGCGCCAGCAGCTTCGGGACAGGGGCCACTGAAGCTTTCTTT
>NA|TRBV6-1|NA|TRBJ2-1
CASSQYNEQFF
TGTGCCAGCAGTCAATACAATGAGCAGTTCTTC
>NA|TRBV7-2|NA|TRBJ2-7
CASSPGDFYEQYF
TGTGCCAGCAGCCCCGGGGACTTTTACGAGCAGTACTTC
>once|TRBV19|NA|TRBJ1-5
CASSFSGGLSNQPQHF
TGTGCCAGTAGCTTTTCGGGGGGCCTGAGTAATCAGCCCCAGCATTTT
>once|TRBV19|TRBD2|TRBJ2-5
CASSAGAVSGGSQETQYF
TGTGCCAGTAGTGCCGGGGCCGTTAGCGGGGGGTCCCAAGAGACCCAGTACTTC
>NA|TRBV7-7|NA|TRBJ2-1
CASSSAVSGYNEQFF
TGTGCTAGCAGCTCCGCGGTTTCGGGTTACAATGAGCAGTTCTTC
>NA|TRBV7-2|NA|TRBJ2-7
CASSSLQVGEQYF
TGTGCCAGCAGCTCCTTACAGGTCGGGGAGCAGTACTTC
>NA|TRBV7-6|NA|TRBJ1-3
CASSLQDSGNTIYF
TGTGCCAGCAGCTTGCAGGACTCTGGAAACACCATATATTTT
>NA|TRBV28|NA|TRBJ1-1
CASSPGTEAFF
TGTGCCAGCAGCCCCGGGACTGAAGCTTTCTTT
>NA|TRBV28|NA|TRBJ1-6
CASSNRMRSLHF
TGTGCCAGCAGTAACAGGATGAGGTCCCTCCACTTT
>NA|TRBV5-1|NA|TRBJ1-2
CASSLTGDANYGYTF
TGCGCCAGCAGCTTGACAGGAGATGCTAACTATGGCTACACCTTC
>NA|TRBV28|NA|TRBJ1-5
CASRARQSNQPQHF
TGTGCCAGCAGGGCCCGACAGTCCAATCAGCCCCAGCATTTT
>NA|TRBV18|TRBD1|TRBJ1-3
CASSLPGTGQHTIYF
TGTGCCAGCTCACTCCCCGGGACAGGGCAACACACCATATATTTT
>NA|TRBV28|NA|TRBJ1-1
CASSPSGGMNTEAFF
TGTGCCAGCAGTCCTTCCGGAGGGATGAACACTGAAGCTTTCTTT
>NA|TRBV29-1|NA|TRBJ2-7
CSVGTVYEQYF
TGCAGCGTTGGGACAGTCTACGAGCAGTACTTC
>NA|TRBV9|NA|TRBJ2-2
CASSVDTGVTGELFF
TGTGCCAGCAGCGTAGATACGGGTGTAACCGGGGAGCTGTTTTTT
>NA|TRBV18|NA|TRBJ2-5
CASSWGPKETQYF
TGTGCCAGCTCATGGGGGCCTAAAGAGACCCAGTACTTC
>NA|TRBV15|NA|TRBJ1-1
CATRAAYLNTEAFF
TGTGCCACCCGCGCGGCTTACTTAAACACTGAAGCTTTCTTT
>NA|TRBV7-2|TRBD2|TRBJ2-5
CASSLVGGTETQYF
TGTGCCAGCAGCTTAGTGGGGGGGACCGAGACCCAGTACTTC
>once|TRBV7-9|TRBD1|TRBJ2-5
CASSPWDREETQYF
TGTGCCAGCAGCCCCTGGGACAGGGAAGAGACCCAGTACTTC
>NA|TRBV7-9|NA|TRBJ1-5
CASSSSGRNQPQHF
TGTGCCAGCAGTTCCTCAGGGAGGAATCAGCCCCAGCATTTT
>NA|TRBV5-1|NA|TRBJ2-3
CASSPVPGADTQYF
TGCGCCAGCAGCCCAGTCCCAGGCGCAGATACGCAGTATTTT
>NA|TRBV29-1|NA|TRBJ2-5
CSVEDRLGVGEQYF
TGCAGCGTTGAAGATCGGCTTGGGGTCGGGGAGCAGTACTTC
>NA|TRBV7-8|TRBD1|TRBJ2-1
CASSYADRASYNEQFF
TGTGCCAGCAGTTATGCCGACAGGGCTTCCTACAATGAGCAGTTCTTC
>NA|TRBV18|NA|TRBJ1-1
CASSPPGGAGTEAFF
TGTGCCAGCTCACCACCGGGGGGGGCGGGCACTGAAGCTTTCTTT
>NA|TRBV7-9|TRBD2|TRBJ2-1
CAMLGLAGPNEQFF
TGTGCCATGTTGGGACTAGCGGGGCCTAATGAGCAGTTCTTC
>NA|TRBV18|TRBD2|TRBJ2-3
CASSPVTGGTDTQYF
TGTGCCAGCTCACCAGTAACGGGGGGGACAGATACGCAGTATTTT
>NA|TRBV30|TRBD1|TRBJ1-2
CAWSVAGGGYPF
TGTGCCTGGAGTGTAGCAGGGGGCGGCTACCCCTTC
>NA|TRBV5-1|NA|TRBJ1-4
CASRMVFLGTNVGGDEKLFF
TGCGCCAGCCGAATGGTTTTTCTCGGGACCAACGTGGGGGGGGATGAAAAACTGTTTTTT
>NA|TRBV27|NA|TRBJ1-5
CASSFSSRGGNQPQHF
TGTGCCAGCAGTTTCTCTTCCAGGGGTGGCAATCAGCCCCAGCATTTT
>NA|TRBV10-3|NA|TRBJ2-3
CAINTSPQSGTAYTDTQYF
TGTGCCATCAACACATCCCCTCAATCCGGGACTGCATACACAGATACGCAGTATTTT
>NA|TRBV10-3|TRBD1|TRBJ2-5
CAIRTSGQQETQYF
TGTGCCATCAGGACCTCGGGACAGCAAGAGACCCAGTACTTC
>NA|TRBV7-8|NA|TRBJ2-3
CASSSRRGTDTQYF
TGTGCCAGCAGCTCCCGGAGAGGGACAGATACGCAGTATTTT
>NA|TRBV6-5|NA|TRBJ1-4
CASSYGGEREKLFF
TGTGCCAGCAGTTACGGGGGGGAGAGGGAAAAACTGTTTTTT